This entry lists 10 T cell receptor beta chains sequenced from one sample in a study of neurological immune-mediated disorders. TCRdb called the 5' RACE reads again in MiXCR, with one record for every CDR3 protein. The repertoire has approximately 130,000 distinct CDR3 sequences, roughly 3.2% of them found once; the top ten carry about 1.2%. The sequenced material came from PBMCs. Receptors originate from a woman aged 25 to 45 with multiple sclerosis.

This chain uses TRBV5-1 with TRBJ2-7; a weak D match, TRBD2 (5 bases). V shed 3 bases and J shed 7 bases, with 11 bases lying between them. CDR1 and CDR2 from the germline V gene are SGHRS and YFSETQ. The CDR3 runs 12 residues. CDR3 DNA: TGCGCCAGCAGCTGGGAGTCGGGAGAGCAGTACTTC. Its translation: CASSWESGEQYF.

This clonotype has ten or more counts. The chain couples TRBV12-3 or TRBV12-4 to TRBJ1-2; no clear D. V shed 3 bases and J shed 7 bases, with 12 bases lying between them. This CDR3 is 13 amino acids long. The CDR3 region is CASSLEGFSGYTF. The CDR3 nucleotides read TGTGCCAGCAGTTTGGAAGGGTTTTCTGGCTACACCTTC.

In this sample, this clonotype turned up many times. This rearrangement joins TRBV10-3 to TRBJ2-7; D is possibly TRBD1 (6 bases). CDR1 and CDR2 from the germline V gene are ENHRY and SYGVKD. The CDR3 contains 16 residues. Trimming removed 0 bases at V and 2 bases at J, with 14 bases between. The CDR3 DNA follows: TGTGCCATCAGTGAGTCGAAATCAGGGGCCGCCTACGAGCAGTACTTC. As protein: CAISESKSGAAYEQYF.

The table lists this clonotype with many counts. This chain links TRBV20-1 with TRBJ2-3, with D possibly matching TRBD2 (7 bases). The CDR3 totals 15 residues. CDR1 DFQATT and CDR2 SNEGSKA come from the germline V gene (reference sequence). Trimming cost V 0 bases and J 5 bases, with 15 bases left between them. The CDR3 protein is CSARDLRGGVDTQYF. CDR3 DNA: TGCAGTGCTAGAGATTTACGAGGGGGGGTAGATACGCAGTATTTT.

In this sample, this clonotype turned up many times. The CDR3 sequence: CASSSHGGEQFF. The CDR3 DNA sequence: TGCGCCAGCAGCTCCCACGGTGGCGAGCAGTTCTTC. This chain links TRBV5-1 with TRBJ2-1; D is undetermined. The CDR3 runs 12 residues. CDR1 and CDR2 from the germline V gene are SGHRS and YFSETQ. The germline V and J ends were trimmed by 3 bases and 10 bases, with 11 bases remaining between them. Complete variable domain (other parts from reference TRBV5-1 and TRBJ2-1): KAGVTQTPRYLIKTRGQQVTLSCSPISGHRSVSWYQQTPGQGLQFLFEYFSETQRNKGNFPGRFSGRQFSNSRSEMNVSTLELGDSALYLCASSSHGGEQFFGPGTRLTVL.

This clonotype was picked up many times. The chain combines TRBV7-2 with TRBJ2-1; tentatively, D is TRBD2 (5 bases). Trimming cost V 0 bases and J 8 bases, with 11 bases left between them. CDR1 is SGHTA and CDR2 is FQGNSA in the germline V gene. The CDR3 is 14 residues long. Written as DNA, the CDR3 is TGTGCCAGCAGCTTAGCAGGCGGGCTCGATGAGCAGTTCTTC. This encodes CASSLAGGLDEQFF.

In its sample, this clonotype was seen many times. The J gene is TRBJ1-5, the V gene TRBV20-1; D possibly corresponds to TRBD1 (6 bases). The V end lost 3 bases, the J end lost 0 bases, and 15 bases lay between the germline ends. Germline assignment: CDR1 DFQATT and CDR2 SNEGSKA (reference sequence). This CDR3 is built from 16 residues. For the CDR3, the DNA is TGCAGTGCTAGTGAAGGACAGCCCTATAGCAATCAGCCCCAGCATTTT. This encodes CSASEGQPYSNQPQHF.

This clonotype was observed at least ten times. The chain uses TRBV5-5 and TRBJ2-7, with D perhaps matching TRBD2 (6 bases). Germline V gene sequence: CDR1 SGHKS, CDR2 YYEKEE (reference sequence). The CDR3 spans 15 residues. V shed 0 bases and J shed 0 bases, with 10 bases lying between them. CDR3 region: CASSLAGTPSYEQYF. The CDR3, as DNA: TGTGCCAGCAGCTTGGCCGGGACTCCCTCCTACGAGCAGTACTTC.

This clonotype was counted ten times or more. Here the CDR3 reads CASSLARAANSPLHF. The DNA of the CDR3 is TGTGCCAGCAGCTTAGCGCGGGCAGCTAATTCACCCCTCCACTTT. The chain employs TRBV7-8 and TRBJ1-6; D is undetermined. Trimming took off 0 bases at V and 6 bases at J, with 9 bases between the two ends. Germline lookup yields CDR1 SGHVS and CDR2 FQNEAQ. This CDR3 spans 15 amino acids.

This clonotype was detected many times. The CDR3 nucleotides read TGCGCCAGCAGCTTTCAGCCCCCTCCGGACACCGGGGAGCTGTTTTTT. Translating it yields CASSFQPPPDTGELFF. This chain joins TRBV5-1 and TRBJ2-2, with D unclear. Trimming removed 2 bases from V and 3 bases from J, with 14 bases in between. Per germline, CDR1 SGHRS and CDR2 YFSETQ. There are 16 residues in the CDR3. Variable domain in full (rest from reference TRBV5-1 and TRBJ2-2): KAGVTQTPRYLIKTRGQQVTLSCSPISGHRSVSWYQQTPGQGLQFLFEYFSETQRNKGNFPGRFSGRQFSNSRSEMNVSTLELGDSALYLCASSFQPPPDTGELFFGEGSRLTVL.